These 32 T cell receptor beta chains came from one sample sequenced in a study of T cell clusters in autoimmune cytopenias (dated by TCRdb to 2018 to 2020). Per sample, around 250 ng of peripheral blood genomic DNA, approximately 37,500 genome equivalents, was used for TRB amplification. The sequencing machine was an Illumina MiSeq. TRB rearrangements were amplified by multiplex PCR using a touch-down protocol with TRB-A and TRB-B primer pools mixed in one tube. The reads underwent TCRdb reprocessing, giving one record for each CDR3 protein sequence and no DNA. This sample's listing comprises 850 to 950 distinct CDR3 sequences. Approximately 61% of the sample rests with the top ten. Source material: peripheral blood. All receptors derive from a human donor with an autoimmune cytopenia or autoimmune hepatitis (not recorded which).

This clonotype counts as medium-sized by frequency. The rearrangement joins TRBV20-1 to TRBJ2-3; the D gene TCRdb calls, TRBD2, cannot be checked with no DNA. The CDR3 length is 13 residues. Germline-derived CDR1 and CDR2 are DFQATT and SNEGSKA (reference sequence). This CDR3 is CSASGGSTDTQYF.

This clonotype is large by frequency. V usage is TRBV27 and J usage is TRBJ2-5. CDR3 length: 11 residues. Germline V gives CDR1 MNHEY, CDR2 SMNVEV (reference sequence). This CDR3 reads CASSFLETQYF.

Judged by frequency, this clonotype is medium-sized (0.01 to 0.1%). The CDR3 loop is CSAPPSDTRRTQYF. The chain uses TRBV20-1 and TRBJ2-5; with no DNA, the TCRdb D assignment of TRBD1 cannot be verified. The CDR3 is 14 residues long. CDR1 and CDR2 (germline): DFQATT, SNEGSKA (reference sequence).

V is TRBV6-5 and J is TRBJ1-6. The CDR3 runs to 16 residues. Germline V gene sequence: CDR1 MNHEY, CDR2 SVGAGI. The CDR3 reads CASSLLRGGFNSPLHF.

Considering frequency, this clonotype is medium-sized (0.01 to 0.1%). The chain employs TRBV11-2 and TRBJ2-1. The CDR3 has 11 amino acids. Germline-derived CDR1 and CDR2 are SGHAT and FQNNGV. The CDR3 spells CASSFYHEQFF.

This clonotype is identified as medium-sized from frequency. CDR3 sequence: CASSYSGGSGNTIYF. This sequence joins TRBV6-5 and TRBJ1-3; TCRdb designates TRBD1, a call that cannot be tested without DNA. The germline V gene has CDR1 MNHEY and CDR2 SVGAGI. The CDR3 spans 15 residues.

In terms of frequency, this clonotype is medium-sized (0.01 to 0.1%). This chain uses TRBV5-6 with TRBJ2-7. Germline loops: CDR1 SGHDT, CDR2 YYEEEE. This CDR3 has 13 amino acids. The CDR3 loop reads CASSLWDSYEQYF.

The rearrangement joins TRBV5-1 to TRBJ2-7; absent DNA, TCRdb's TRBD1 call cannot be checked. Germline values: CDR1 SGHRS, CDR2 YFSETQ. The CDR3 consists of 13 residues. The CDR3 sequence: CASSTGGSYEQYF.

J is TRBJ1-3 and V is TRBV20-1. The CDR3 is made up of 13 amino acids. The germline CDR1 and CDR2 sequences are DFQATT and SNEGSKA (reference sequence). CDR3 protein: CSALDPARNTIYF.

V gene TRBV29-1 combines with J gene TRBJ2-3; TCRdb picks TRBD2, but there is no DNA to check that call. Germline CDR1 is SQVTM and CDR2 is ANQGSEA. The CDR3 covers 15 residues. CDR3 sequence: CSVEGKWPPADTQYF.

Frequency places this clonotype as medium-sized (0.01 to 0.1%). V is TRBV19 and J is TRBJ1-1. CDR3 length: 12 amino acids. Per germline, CDR1 LNHDA and CDR2 SQIVND (reference sequence). The CDR3 sequence: CASSTLDTEAFF.

V is TRBV4-3 and J is TRBJ1-1. Per the germline V gene, CDR1 is LGHNA and CDR2 is YSLEER. The CDR3 sequence is 15 residues long. CDR3 residues: CASSQYHRSNTEAFF.

Judged by frequency, this clonotype is medium-sized (0.01 to 0.1%). This sequence joins TRBV10-3 and TRBJ2-5; TCRdb indicates TRBD1, and absent DNA this call remains unverified. The CDR3 totals 15 residues. The germline V gene encodes CDR1 ENHRY and CDR2 SYGVKD. CDR3 in amino acids: CAISRDTTDQETQYF.

This clonotype counts as large by frequency. This chain uses TRBV29-1 with TRBJ1-4; the TCRdb D gene call, TRBD1, has no DNA to confirm it. The CDR3 is 13 residues long. The V gene's germline CDR1 is SQVTM and CDR2 ANQGSEA. CDR3 protein: CSVAWFGAEKLFF.

This clonotype registers medium-sized by frequency. The chain couples TRBV24-1 to TRBJ2-1; the D gene TCRdb calls, TRBD2, cannot be checked with no DNA. Germline V gene data show CDR1 as KGHDR and CDR2 as SFDVKD. This CDR3 has 17 residues. CDR3: CATSEVLAGGRAYEQFF.

This clonotype is deemed large by its frequency. The chain is built from TRBV6-6 and TRBJ1-2; the D call of TRBD1 rests on TCRdb alone, since no DNA is present to check it. CDR1 MNHNY and CDR2 SVGAGI come from the germline V gene (reference sequence). The CDR3 is made up of 13 amino acids. CDR3 loop: CASSSGANSGYTF.

This clonotype is classed as medium-sized by frequency. The chain uses TRBV5-1 and TRBJ2-5; TCRdb's D call of TRBD2 is untestable without DNA. Germline loops: CDR1 SGHRS, CDR2 YFSETQ. This CDR3 spans 17 amino acids. CDR3 protein: CASSPLAGLAGTETQYF.

The rearrangement joins TRBV30 to TRBJ1-1; lacking DNA, the TRBD1 call made by TCRdb goes unchecked. The CDR3 is made up of 13 amino acids. Germline V lookup: CDR1 GTSNPN, CDR2 SVGIG (reference sequence). The CDR3 here is CARKGQLNTEAFF.

The gene calls are TRBV2 and TRBJ2-3; no DNA is available, so the TRBD1 call from TCRdb remains unchecked. Germline V gene lookup returns CDR1 SNHLY and CDR2 FYNNEI. CDR3 size: 16 residues. The CDR3 reads CASSDADRGGTDTQYF.

By frequency, this clonotype registers medium-sized (0.01 to 0.1%). V and J are TRBV5-1 and TRBJ1-1. The CDR3 totals 16 residues. The germline gives CDR1 SGHRS, CDR2 YFSETQ. This chain's CDR3 is CASSPTPSTVNTEAFF.

This clonotype is labeled medium-sized based on frequency. The chain employs TRBV18 and TRBJ2-5; with no DNA, the TCRdb D assignment of TRBD1 cannot be verified. CDR1 KGHSH and CDR2 LQKENI come from the germline V gene. The CDR3 sequence is 15 residues long. This chain's CDR3 is CASSPQDSPDGTQYF.

This chain uses TRBV5-5 with TRBJ2-1; TCRdb reports TRBD1, a call that lacks DNA to check it against. Germline values: CDR1 SGHKS, CDR2 YYEKEE (reference sequence). The CDR3 contains 15 residues. The CDR3 reads CASSLLGQGANEQFF.

Its frequency marks this clonotype as medium-sized. This rearrangement joins TRBV29-1 to TRBJ2-7. This CDR3 is built from 11 residues. Per the germline V gene, CDR1 is SQVTM and CDR2 is ANQGSEA. The CDR3 spells CSVGGLYEQYF.

This clonotype ranks as medium-sized (0.01 to 0.1%) in terms of frequency. The CDR3 sequence: CAWKRGRLPGNTIYF. The rearrangement uses TRBV30 and TRBJ1-3; no DNA is available, so the TRBD1 call from TCRdb remains unchecked. Germline CDR1 reads GTSNPN; CDR2 reads SVGIG (reference sequence). This CDR3 has 15 residues.

The chain recombines TRBV5-6 with TRBJ1-2; TCRdb's D call of TRBD1 is untestable without DNA. Germline loops: CDR1 SGHDT, CDR2 YYEEEE. This CDR3 is built from 14 residues. The CDR3 region is CASSPDRGGYGYTF.

This clonotype is called medium-sized based on its frequency. The rearrangement uses TRBV5-4 and TRBJ2-5. Germline CDR1 SGHNT, CDR2 YYREEE (reference sequence). The CDR3 sequence is 12 residues long. CDR3 protein: CASSSSLETQYF.

Considering frequency, this clonotype is medium-sized. This rearrangement joins TRBV5-1 to TRBJ1-2. Germline-derived CDR1 and CDR2 are SGHRS and YFSETQ. The CDR3 runs 14 residues. CDR3 amino acids: CASSLAPEAGGYTF.

The chain carries TRBV30 and TRBJ1-2; no DNA is available, so the TRBD1 call from TCRdb remains unchecked. Germline assignment: CDR1 GTSNPN and CDR2 SVGIG (reference sequence). CDR3 length: 11 amino acids. This chain's CDR3 is CAWSIGGGYTF.

CDR3 sequence: CASSIGGDKNIQYF. The V and J genes are TRBV19 and TRBJ2-4. CDR1 is LNHDA and CDR2 is SQIVND in the germline V gene (reference sequence). This CDR3 is built from 14 residues.

This clonotype is medium-sized by frequency. The J gene is TRBJ1-2, the V gene TRBV6-6; the D call from TCRdb, TRBD1, cannot be confirmed without DNA. CDR1 is MNHNY and CDR2 is SVGAGI in the germline V gene (reference sequence). The CDR3 runs 13 residues. The CDR3: CASSPGPENGYTF.

This clonotype is medium-sized (0.01 to 0.1%) by frequency. V usage is TRBV6-6 and J usage is TRBJ1-1. The germline V gene encodes CDR1 MNHNY and CDR2 SVGAGI (reference sequence). This CDR3 spans 12 amino acids. CDR3 sequence reads: CASILGRRGAFF.

This clonotype ranks as medium-sized in terms of frequency. The chain couples TRBV19 to TRBJ2-1; TCRdb calls TRBD2, which cannot be checked without DNA. Germline V gene lookup returns CDR1 LNHDA and CDR2 SQIVND (reference sequence). The CDR3 sequence is 15 residues long. The CDR3 sequence: CASSMTSGNYNEQFF. Complete variable domain (other parts from reference TRBV19 and TRBJ2-1): DGGITQSPKYLFRKEGQNVTLSCEQNLNHDAMYWYRQDPGQGLRLIYYSQIVNDFQKGDIAEGYSVSREKKESFPLTVTSAQKNPTAFYLCASSMTSGNYNEQFFGPGTRLTVL.